A single sample is the source of the 9 T cell receptor beta chains below, sequenced in a study of cytomegalovirus exposure and HLA in healthy donors. The PCR ran on 60 Vbeta and 13 Jbeta primers. The protocol was immunoSEQ multiplex PCR, while the TCRdb copy is restricted to in-frame clones and leaves out a portion. The sample carries some 130,000 clones, about four fifths recorded once. Sample: PBMCs. The receptor set was obtained from a male donor in good health and CMV-seropositive.

In regard to this clone: At one of its ends the junction is not consistent with the germline gene, which may arise from a read error. The genes are TRBV6-1 and TRBJ2-6; a possible D gene is TRBD1 (5 bases). The CDR3 totals 19 residues. Looked up from germline, CDR1 is MNHNS and CDR2 is SASEGT. CDR3 DNA sequence: TGTGCCAGCAGTGAAAATCCGAGTCCAACATCTTCTGGGGCCAACGGCCTGACTTTC. As protein: CASSENPSPTSSGANGLTF.

Worth noting for this clone: Relative to the germline gene, one junction end is altered; a read error may explain this. The chain joins TRBV29-1 to TRBJ2-5; TRBD2 matches 13 bases. Per the germline V gene, CDR1 is SQVTM and CDR2 is ANQGSEA. This CDR3 spans 15 amino acids. The CDR3 loop is CSVTPLAGGQETQYF. The DNA of the CDR3 is TGCAGCGTAACCCCACTAGCGGGAGGGCAAGAAACCCAGTACTTC.

V gene TRBV28 combines with J gene TRBJ2-2, with 12 bases that match TRBD2. The CDR3 is 18 residues long. CDR1 and CDR2 from the germline V gene are MDHEN and SYDVKM. The J segment lost 6 bases and the V segment lost 3 bases, leaving 11 bases of the junction unmatched. The CDR3 bases are TGTGCCAGCAGTTTGGTGACTAGCGGGAGCTGGTTCGCCGGGGAGCTGTTTTTT. Translated, it gives CASSLVTSGSWFAGELFF.

This rearrangement joins TRBV29-1 to TRBJ2-7; a weak D match, TRBD2 (5 bases). This CDR3 contains 12 residues. Trimming cost V 4 bases and J 6 bases, with 13 bases left between them. The germline V gene has CDR1 SQVTM and CDR2 ANQGSEA. The CDR3, as DNA: TGCAGCGTTGTTGGGTCGGGGAGCGAGCAGTACTTC. As protein: CSVVGSGSEQYF.

CDR3 bases: TGTGCCAGTAGTATGGGGGACAACCTAGCCAAAAACATTCAGTACTTC. This codes for CASSMGDNLAKNIQYF. V and J are TRBV19 and TRBJ2-4; D perhaps matches TRBD1 (6 bases). Trimming cost V 3 bases and J 0 bases, with 12 bases left between them. The germline gives CDR1 LNHDA, CDR2 SQIVND (reference sequence). This CDR3 has 16 amino acids.

This rearrangement joins TRBV4-2 to TRBJ2-2; 7 bases are shared with TRBD2. This CDR3 is built from 15 residues. The trim removed 0 bases at V and 7 bases at J, leaving 5 bases unmatched. CDR1 LGHNA and CDR2 YNFKEQ come from the germline V gene. This CDR3 reads CASSQELAGVGELFF. Written as DNA, the CDR3 is TGTGCCAGCAGCCAAGAATTAGCGGGTGTCGGGGAGCTGTTTTTT.

The genes are TRBV6-6 and TRBJ1-4; 8 positions match TRBD1. CDR3 length: 14 residues. Germline V gene lookup returns CDR1 MNHNY and CDR2 SVGAGI (reference sequence). The junction had 7 bases not matched to a gene; V was cut back by 5 bases and J by 8 bases. CDR3: CASSQQGVDEKLFF. CDR3 coding DNA: TGTGCCAGCAGTCAACAGGGGGTCGACGAAAAACTGTTTTTT.

The V gene is TRBV19, the J gene TRBJ1-5; perhaps TRBD1 as D (5 bases). The V end was cut by 6 bases, the J end by 9 bases, with 9 bases between. Germline CDR1 reads LNHDA; CDR2 reads SQIVND (reference sequence). CDR3 length equals 11 residues. This CDR3 reads CASSGGWPQHF. Here the CDR3 DNA reads TGTGCCAGTAGCGGGGGTTGGCCCCAGCATTTT.

The rearrangement joins TRBV5-1 to TRBJ2-1; 12 nucleotides align to TRBD2. Per the germline V gene, CDR1 is SGHRS and CDR2 is YFSETQ. The CDR3 runs to 17 residues. V lost 4 bases, J lost 2 bases, and 7 bases stayed unmatched. CDR3 region: CASSQGLAGPPYNEQFF. The DNA for the CDR3 is TGCGCCAGCAGCCAAGGACTAGCGGGACCACCCTACAATGAGCAGTTCTTC.